What follows are 22 T cell receptor beta chains derived from one specimen sequenced in a study of cytomegalovirus exposure and HLA in healthy donors. It was with 60 Vbeta and 13 Jbeta primers that the PCR ran. This table comes from immunoSEQ multiplex PCR, and its TCRdb copy is limited to in-frame clones, with some not included. The repertoire holds 150,000 to 200,000 clones, with 60% to 80% as singletons. Input material: PBMCs. Receptors originate from a female donor in good health and CMV-seronegative.

The chain carries TRBV7-9 and TRBJ2-1; a possible D gene is TRBD1 (7 bases). V was pared by 3 bases and J by 9 bases, with 12 bases between. Germline-derived CDR1 and CDR2 are SEHNR and FQNEAQ (reference sequence). The CDR3 totals 13 residues. The CDR3: CASSFNRGGEQFF. Here the CDR3 DNA reads TGTGCCAGCAGCTTTAACAGGGGAGGTGAGCAGTTCTTC. The whole variable domain, remainder taken from reference TRBV7-9 and TRBJ2-1, is DTGVSQNPRHKITKRGQNVTFRCDPISEHNRLYWYRQTLGQGPEFLTYFQNEAQLEKSRLLSDRFSAERPKGSFSTLEIQRTEQGDSAMYLCASSFNRGGEQFFGPGTRLTVL.

The rearrangement uses TRBV4-1 and TRBJ1-1; no clear D. The germline gives CDR1 MGHRA, CDR2 YSYEKL. The CDR3 is 12 amino acids. V was trimmed by 2 bases and J by 3 bases, leaving 4 bases between them. CDR3 bases: TGCGCCAGCAGCCAAACGGACACTGAAGCTTTCTTT. This sequence encodes CASSQTDTEAFF.

The chain links TRBV4-2 to TRBJ2-3; D might be TRBD2 (5 bases). The V gene's germline CDR1 is LGHNA and CDR2 YNFKEQ. The CDR3 loop spans 15 amino acids. The V end was cut by 2 bases, the J end by 2 bases, with 11 bases between. In DNA, the CDR3 is TGTGCCAGCAGCCAACAGGACTGGGCCACAGATACGCAGTATTTT. It translates to CASSQQDWATDTQYF.

This chain joins TRBV10-3 and TRBJ2-5; 9 positions match TRBD2. The J call is uncertain, as TRBJ2-7 better fits the DNA end. There are 15 residues in the CDR3. Germline V CDR1 and CDR2: ENHRY, SYGVKD. This chain's CDR3 is CAISELLAGSYEQYF. The CDR3 DNA reads as TGTGCCATCAGTGAGTTACTAGCGGGCTCCTACGAGCAGTACTTC.

As concerns this clone: One junction end disagrees with the germline gene, perhaps due to a read error. The rearrangement links TRBV27 to TRBJ2-7; D might be TRBD2 (6 bases). This CDR3 contains 13 residues. Germline loops: CDR1 MNHEY, CDR2 SMNVEV (reference sequence). The CDR3 here is CASQTGESSEQYF. The CDR3 DNA follows: TGTGCCAGCCAGACGGGGGAGTCCTCCGAGCAGTACTTC.

The chain is built from TRBV28 and TRBJ1-5, with TRBD1 matching over 7 bases. J lost 1 base, V lost 6 bases, and 6 bases had no gene match. The CDR3 is made up of 15 amino acids. Germline assignment: CDR1 MDHEN and CDR2 SYDVKM. CDR3 sequence: CASRRQGLSNQPQHF. Written as DNA, the CDR3 is TGTGCCAGCAGGAGACAGGGCTTAAGCAATCAGCCCCAGCATTTT.

The chain joins TRBV5-1 to TRBJ1-1; 8 bases line up with TRBD1. V lost 4 bases and J lost 6; bases outside the gene matches: 8. This CDR3 contains 14 residues. Germline CDR1 is SGHRS and CDR2 is YFSETQ. DNA of the CDR3: TGCGCCAGCAGCGTAACAGGGGGGGTGGCTGAAGCTTTCTTT. It specifies CASSVTGGVAEAFF.

The V and J genes are TRBV9 and TRBJ1-1; D is possibly TRBD1 (5 bases). The V gene lost 0 bases and the J gene lost 1 base, with 10 bases spanning the gap. The length of the CDR3 is 15 residues. The germline CDR1 and CDR2 sequences are SGDLS and YYNGEE. CDR3 bases: TGTGCCAGCAGCGTAGATGGGGGGACGAACACTGAAGCTTTCTTT. As protein: CASSVDGGTNTEAFF.

The CDR3 spells CASSSGLSGGLTDTQYF. The CDR3 DNA follows: TGTGCCAGCAGCTCAGGTCTCTCGGGGGGCCTCACAGATACGCAGTATTTT. The genes are TRBV9 and TRBJ2-3; D may be TRBD2 (7 bases). V lost 4 bases and J lost 2, with 20 bases in between. Per germline, CDR1 SGDLS and CDR2 YYNGEE. CDR3 size: 17 residues.

The chain links TRBV10-3 to TRBJ2-1, with a tentative D call TRBD2 (7 bases). This CDR3 is 15 amino acids long. V was cut by 2 bases and J by 8 bases, with 16 bases left in between. The V gene's germline CDR1 is ENHRY and CDR2 SYGVKD. CDR3 protein: CAISEGGAEGDEQFF. As DNA, the CDR3 is TGTGCCATCAGTGAGGGGGGGGCCGAGGGCGATGAGCAGTTCTTC.

This chain links TRBV6-5 with TRBJ1-1; D gene unclear. This CDR3 region has 15 residues. Germline V gene lookup returns CDR1 MNHEY and CDR2 SVGAGI. V was trimmed by 2 bases and J by 1 base, leaving 11 bases between them. DNA for the CDR3: TGTGCCAGCAGTTACGGGCCCCAGGAGAACACTGAAGCTTTCTTT. This encodes CASSYGPQENTEAFF.

The chain uses TRBV18 and TRBJ2-1; 9 bases map to TRBD2. V gave up 0 bases and J gave up 9 bases; unmatched junction bases: 6. The CDR3 is 15 amino acids. Germline values: CDR1 KGHSH, CDR2 LQKENI. Here the CDR3 reads CASSPPASGRPEQFF. CDR3 nucleotide sequence: TGTGCCAGCTCACCACCGGCCAGCGGGAGGCCTGAGCAGTTCTTC.

The rearrangement joins TRBV6-5 to TRBJ1-6, with D unclear. CDR3 size: 14 residues. Germline CDR1 MNHEY, CDR2 SVGAGI. V lost 6 bases, J lost 9 bases, and 15 bases lay in between. The CDR3 DNA sequence: TGTGCCAGCAGACCCAAGGCGTGGGCTTCACCCCTCCACTTT. Translation: CASRPKAWASPLHF.

The chain combines TRBV2 with TRBJ1-1; D is perhaps TRBD1 (5 bases). Germline V lookup: CDR1 SNHLY, CDR2 FYNNEI. The CDR3 runs to 14 residues. The V end lost 3 bases, the J end lost 5 bases, and 13 bases lay between the germline ends. The CDR3 is CASSDRRGGTEAFF. CDR3 nucleotide sequence: TGTGCCAGCAGTGATCGGAGGGGTGGTACTGAAGCTTTCTTT.

V and J are TRBV7-9 and TRBJ1-5; no firm D call. With 4 bases removed from V and 4 bases from J, the gap between germline ends came to 14 bases. CDR1 is SEHNR and CDR2 is FQNEAQ in the germline V gene (reference sequence). CDR3 length equals 15 residues. CDR3 protein: CASSSTLGRNQPQHF. The CDR3 region has the DNA TGTGCCAGCAGCTCCACCTTAGGGAGGAATCAGCCCCAGCATTTT. Looking up the rest from reference TRBV7-9 and TRBJ1-5 gives the full variable domain: DTGVSQNPRHKITKRGQNVTFRCDPISEHNRLYWYRQTLGQGPEFLTYFQNEAQLEKSRLLSDRFSAERPKGSFSTLEIQRTEQGDSAMYLCASSSTLGRNQPQHFGDGTRLSIL.

The CDR3 DNA follows: TGTGCCAGTAGCTCTCGTCCCATGAGTGAGCAGTTCTTC. Translation: CASSSRPMSEQFF. V gene TRBV19 combines with J gene TRBJ2-1; D remains unclear. The germline V gene has CDR1 LNHDA and CDR2 SQIVND (reference sequence). V lost 6 bases and J lost 9, with 15 bases in between. The CDR3 is 13 amino acids.

The rearrangement joins TRBV29-1 to TRBJ2-7, with 9 bases matching TRBD1. Germline trimming cut 3 bases from V and 1 base from J; bases unmatched to any gene: 4. The germline CDR1 and CDR2 sequences are SQVTM and ANQGSEA. The CDR3 extends over 14 amino acids. CDR3 amino acids: CSVDRTGASYEQYF. DNA for the CDR3: TGCAGCGTTGATCGGACAGGGGCTTCCTACGAGCAGTACTTC.

This clone was detected a few times. The chain employs TRBV23-1 and TRBJ2-7; D gene uncertain. TRBV23-1 is noted as an ORF with a role that remains uncertain. V was clipped by 6 bases and J by 6 bases, with 15 bases between them. CDR3 length: 13 amino acids. In DNA, the CDR3 is TGCGCCAGCAGCCACAATCCATGGTGCGAGCAGTACTTC. Translation: CASSHNPWCEQYF.

V gene TRBV4-1 combines with J gene TRBJ1-5; D is possibly TRBD1 (5 bases). Germline-derived CDR1 and CDR2 are MGHRA and YSYEKL. The CDR3 runs 17 residues. V shed 4 bases and J shed 3 bases, with 19 bases lying between them. CDR3 in DNA: TGCGCCAGCAGCCCGAACCAGGGTTCGGCGGTCAATCAGCCCCAGCATTTT. Translating gives CASSPNQGSAVNQPQHF.

The V and J genes are TRBV28 and TRBJ1-2; D is perhaps TRBD1 (5 bases). V lost 5 bases and J 8 bases, leaving 21 bases between the germline ends. Germline values: CDR1 MDHEN, CDR2 SYDVKM. There are 15 residues in the CDR3. In DNA, the CDR3 is TGTGCCAGCAGTCTGGCGACAGTTGCACAAGGAGGCTACACCTTC. Its translation is CASSLATVAQGGYTF.

This chain connects TRBV15 to TRBJ2-6, with D possibly being TRBD2 (6 bases). CDR1 LNHNV and CDR2 YYDKDF come from the germline V gene (reference sequence). The CDR3 consists of 20 residues. V shed 0 bases and J shed 4 bases, with 22 bases lying between them. In DNA form, the CDR3 reads TGTGCCACCAGCAGAGATCGGGGGACGGCTAAAGAAGTCGGGGCCAACGTCCTGACTTTC. Translated, it gives CATSRDRGTAKEVGANVLTF.

With regard to this clone: A read error may account for a junction end that differs from germline. The chain links TRBV5-1 to TRBJ1-4; TRBD1 aligns across 8 bases. CDR1 is SGHRS, CDR2 YFSETQ, per germline. The CDR3 contains 16 residues. The DNA of the CDR3 is TGCGCCAACAGCTTGGGGGCGACAGGGGCCGATGAAAAACTGTTTTTT. This gives the protein CANSLGATGADEKLFF.